The 7 T cell receptor beta chains presented below share a single source sample, sequenced in a study of T cell responses to AZD1222 COVID-19 vaccine. Libraries were prepared by immunoSEQ multiplex PCR; TCRdb keeps only in-frame clonotypes and omits some of them. The data show over 150,000 clones, approximately 87% seen once. The sample in question was peripheral blood, obtained on day 0 of MenACWY control vaccination. These receptors came from an adult in good health.

The chain carries TRBV5-6 and TRBJ2-1, with TRBD2 matching 13 bases. V trimming: 5 bases; J trimming: 6 bases; junction bases outside the gene matches: 5. This CDR3 comprises 15 residues. The germline V gene has CDR1 SGHDT and CDR2 YYEEEE. Here the CDR3 reads CASSSGLAGINEQFF. CDR3 sequence (DNA): TGTGCCAGCAGTTCGGGACTAGCGGGGATCAATGAGCAGTTCTTC.

The CDR3 sequence: CASSLRTEDNEQFF. The CDR3 coding sequence is TGTGCCAGCAGCTTAAGGACGGAGGACAATGAGCAGTTCTTC. This chain uses TRBV7-9 with TRBJ2-1, with a tentative D call TRBD2 (5 bases). This CDR3 contains 14 residues. Germline V gene sequence: CDR1 SEHNR, CDR2 FQNEAQ (reference sequence). V lost 2 bases and J 5 bases, leaving 10 bases between the germline ends.

This rearrangement joins TRBV5-1 to TRBJ2-2, with D hard to call. With 0 bases removed from V and 1 base from J, the gap between germline ends came to 7 bases. Germline lookup yields CDR1 SGHRS and CDR2 YFSETQ. The CDR3 has 15 residues. For the CDR3, the DNA is TGCGCCAGCAGCTTGGCCGGGCAGAACACCGGGGAGCTGTTTTTT. This gives the protein CASSLAGQNTGELFF.

The chain couples TRBV9 to TRBJ1-6; no reliable D call. This CDR3 region has 12 residues. V gave up 0 bases and J gave up 7 bases, with 2 bases separating them. Germline V lookup: CDR1 SGDLS, CDR2 YYNGEE. CDR3 amino acids: CASSVDNSPLHF. The CDR3, as DNA: TGTGCCAGCAGCGTAGACAATTCACCCCTCCACTTT.

The chain has TRBV6-6 and TRBJ1-1; unclear D gene. Between the trimmed V and J ends, which lost 7 bases and 5 bases, there was a span of 11 bases. The CDR3 totals 12 residues. Germline V gene data show CDR1 as MNHNY and CDR2 as SVGAGI (reference sequence). CDR3 protein: CASTPDRTEAFF. CDR3 in DNA: TGTGCCAGCACCCCTGATAGGACTGAAGCTTTCTTT.

This sequence joins TRBV5-4 and TRBJ1-1; D is perhaps TRBD1 (5 bases). Germline CDR1 reads SGHNT; CDR2 reads YYREEE (reference sequence). The CDR3 covers 14 residues. V lost 6 bases, J lost 3 bases, and 15 bases lay in between. CDR3 sequence: CASTRGLGDTEAFF. In DNA, the CDR3 is TGTGCCAGCACCCGGGGACTGGGAGACACTGAAGCTTTCTTT.

The chain has TRBV28 and TRBJ1-4; TRBD1 is a possible D gene (5 bases). Germline V lookup: CDR1 MDHEN, CDR2 SYDVKM. CDR3 size: 13 residues. V gave up 2 bases and J gave up 8 bases, with 9 bases separating them. CDR3 sequence: CASSLAGDEKLFF. The CDR3 bases are TGTGCCAGCAGTTTAGCGGGGGACGAAAAACTGTTTTTT.